This T cell receptor (beta chain) comes out of a study of T cells in Graves' hyperthyroidism and ophthalmopathy. Notes on the study in general: The model predicted ophthalmopathy a median roughly six months before onset. Ophthalmopathy could be told apart from stable hyperthyroidism with a 13 V-J model.

Template material for amplifying TCR beta CDR3 regions consisted of RNA transcripts. Initially, a first-round RT-PCR of the TCR CDR3 employed the HTBI primer set. TCRdb re-called the multiplex PCR reads with MiXCR, one entry per CDR3 protein. The sample holds fewer than 650,000 distinct CDR3 sequences, 14% seen once. Fresh peripheral blood, about 10 ml of it, supplied the PBMCs. J lost 5 bases, V lost 0 bases, and 4 bases had no gene match. The V gene's germline CDR1 is MGHRA and CDR2 YSYEKL. CDR3 length equals 15 residues. This clonotype was counted between two and nine times. Antigen specificity is unknown.

The sequencing sample was made of blood. The chain recombines TRBV4-1 with TRBJ1-5; TRBD1 matches at 7 bases. The receptor's source is a woman between 18 and 29 years old with Graves' ophthalmopathy. The CDR3 region is CASSQDRGVYQPQHF. CDR3 bases: TGCGCCAGCAGCCAAGACAGGGGGGTATATCAGCCCCAGCATTTT.